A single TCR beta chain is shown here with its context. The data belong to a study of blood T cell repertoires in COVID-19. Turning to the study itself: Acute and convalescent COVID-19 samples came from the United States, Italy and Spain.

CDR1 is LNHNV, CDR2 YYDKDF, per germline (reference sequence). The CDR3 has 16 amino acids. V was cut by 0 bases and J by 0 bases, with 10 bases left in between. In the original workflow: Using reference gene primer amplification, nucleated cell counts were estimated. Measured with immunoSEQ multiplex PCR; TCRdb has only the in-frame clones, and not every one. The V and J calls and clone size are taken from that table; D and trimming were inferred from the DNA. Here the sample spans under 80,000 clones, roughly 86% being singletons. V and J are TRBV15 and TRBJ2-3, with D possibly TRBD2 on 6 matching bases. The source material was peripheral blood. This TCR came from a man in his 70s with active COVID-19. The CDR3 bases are TGTGCCACCAGCAGAGATCTAAGCGGGAGCACAGATACGCAGTATTTT. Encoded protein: CATSRDLSGSTDTQYF.